The next 16 T cell receptor beta chains were all read from a single sample in a study of identical twins. TCRdb reprocessed the 5' RACE reads with MiXCR, giving one entry per CDR3 protein. The sample lists about 490,000 distinct CDR3 sequences, 12% to 15% occurring once. These same data were also listed under a study on yellow fever vaccine responses in identical twins.

The specimen was CD4+ T cells sorted from blood. All receptors come from a woman younger than 30 in good health.

This clonotype is a singleton in its sample. Likely a read error: the CDR3 ends without its conserved phenylalanine or tryptophan. The rearrangement uses TRBV5-1 and TRBJ2-5; D remains unclear. The CDR3 is 13 amino acids. Germline V gene data show CDR1 as SGHRS and CDR2 as YFSETQ. Between the trimmed V and J ends, which lost 0 bases and 4 bases, there was a span of 7 bases. Here the CDR3 DNA reads TGCGCCAGCAGCTTGGCAGGAGTAGAGACCCAGTACCTC. Protein sequence: CASSLAGVETQYL.

This clonotype was counted between two and nine times. V gene TRBV10-1 combines with J gene TRBJ2-1; TRBD1 is a possible D gene (6 bases). Per the germline V gene, CDR1 is WNHNN and CDR2 is SYGVQD (reference sequence). The CDR3 length is 17 residues. Deletions cut 4 bases from V and 2 bases from J, with 18 bases between. CDR3 DNA sequence: TGCGCCAGCAGTGCCCTCCCCACAGGGAATCCCTACAATGAGCAGTTCTTC. Its translation: CASSALPTGNPYNEQFF.

This sequence joins TRBV6-1 and TRBJ2-2; a weak D match, TRBD2 (6 bases). This CDR3 has 13 residues. Germline CDR1 and CDR2: MNHNS and SASEGT. Trimming shortened V by 5 bases and J by 7 bases, and 11 bases separated the two germline ends. The CDR3 DNA reads as TGTGCCAGCAGTCAATGGGGAGGCGGGGAGCTGTTTTTT. Translating it yields CASSQWGGGELFF.

The genes are TRBV5-1 and TRBJ2-1, with a tentative D call TRBD2 (6 bases). Trimming took off 4 bases at V and 4 bases at J, with 15 bases between the two ends. Germline V gives CDR1 SGHRS, CDR2 YFSETQ. This CDR3 is built from 15 residues. CDR3 protein: CASSAGTVNYNEQFF. The CDR3 DNA is TGCGCCAGCAGCGCGGGAACGGTGAATTACAATGAGCAGTTCTTC.

V and J are TRBV28 and TRBJ2-7; 8 nucleotides line up with TRBD2. The CDR3 has 14 residues. Germline lookup yields CDR1 MDHEN and CDR2 SYDVKM. J lost 2 bases, V lost 5 bases, and 5 bases had no gene match. The CDR3 here is CASSKRLATYEQYF. The CDR3 DNA reads TGTGCCAGCAGTAAAAGACTAGCGACCTACGAGCAGTACTTC.

The chain recombines TRBV7-9 with TRBJ1-6; no definite D call. The V end was cut by 2 bases, the J end by 7 bases, with 9 bases between. Germline V gene data show CDR1 as SEHNR and CDR2 as FQNEAQ (reference sequence). The CDR3 runs to 14 residues. This chain's CDR3 is CASSLPQRNSPLHF. As DNA, the CDR3 is TGTGCCAGCAGCTTACCCCAGAGGAATTCACCCCTCCACTTT. The full variable domain, completed using reference TRBV7-9 and TRBJ1-6, is DTGVSQNPRHKITKRGQNVTFRCDPISEHNRLYWYRQTLGQGPEFLTYFQNEAQLEKSRLLSDRFSAERPKGSFSTLEIQRTEQGDSAMYLCASSLPQRNSPLHFGNGTRLTVT.

This clonotype has more than one count but fewer than ten. Compared with germline, one end of the junction differs, possibly owing to a read error. The chain has TRBV3-1 and TRBJ2-7, with 8 positions matching TRBD2. The CDR3 is made up of 13 amino acids. The germline gives CDR1 LGHDT, CDR2 YNNKEL (reference sequence). CDR3 amino acids: CASSQDRGGPIRF. In DNA, the CDR3 is TGTGCCAGCAGCCAAGATCGGGGGGGACCCATCCGCTTC.

This sequence joins TRBV7-8 and TRBJ1-1; 7 nucleotides line up with TRBD1. With 2 bases clipped from V and 7 bases from J, the junction kept 4 bases outside the gene matches. This CDR3 is built from 13 residues. CDR1 is SGHVS and CDR2 is FQNEAQ in the germline V gene. The CDR3 nucleotides are TGTGCCAGCAGCTTACAGGGGGGCGGTGAAGCTTTCTTT. Translation: CASSLQGGGEAFF.

The chain recombines TRBV19 with TRBJ1-5; TRBD1 might be the D (6 bases). The CDR3 loop spans 14 amino acids. V lost 9 bases to trimming and J lost 3 bases, with 15 bases between them. In germline, CDR1 is LNHDA, CDR2 SQIVND (reference sequence). CDR3 nucleotides: TGTGCCAGCCTACTCGGGGGCTCCAATCAGCCCCAGCATTTT. Translated, it gives CASLLGGSNQPQHF. The full variable domain, completed using reference TRBV19 and TRBJ1-5, is DGGITQSPKYLFRKEGQNVTLSCEQNLNHDAMYWYRQDPGQGLRLIYYSQIVNDFQKGDIAEGYSVSREKKESFPLTVTSAQKNPTAFYLCASLLGGSNQPQHFGDGTRLSIL.

This clonotype has only a few counts. The chain couples TRBV6-1 to TRBJ2-2, with 11 bases that match TRBD2. The V segment lost 4 bases and the J segment 6 bases; nucleotides outside the gene matches: 4. The CDR3 has 15 residues. Per germline, CDR1 MNHNS and CDR2 SASEGT. The CDR3 spells CASSGSSGRAGELFF. The CDR3 region has the DNA TGTGCCAGCAGTGGAAGTAGCGGGAGGGCCGGGGAGCTGTTTTTT.

This clonotype has only a few counts. CDR3 sequence (DNA): TGTGCCAGCAGACGACAGGGGGCTGGCTATGGCTACACCTTC. Translated, it gives CASRRQGAGYGYTF. The J gene is TRBJ1-2, the V gene TRBV12-3 or TRBV12-4; 10 nucleotides line up with TRBD1. V dropped 6 bases and J dropped 4; count of bases not matched to a gene: 5. This CDR3 contains 14 residues.

V is TRBV20-1 and J is TRBJ1-4; weak D call: TRBD1 (6 bases). The CDR3 consists of 12 residues. In germline, CDR1 is DFQATT, CDR2 SNEGSKA (reference sequence). The CDR3 DNA reads as TGCAGCGCGAACAGGGTGGGGGAAAAACTGTTTTTT. Translated: CSANRVGEKLFF.

This clonotype was seen repeatedly, ten times or more. J is TRBJ2-5 and V is TRBV29-1; the match to TRBD1 covers 8 bases. V lost 5 bases to trimming and J lost 5 bases; unmatched junction nucleotides: 7. CDR3 length: 13 amino acids. Germline V gene lookup returns CDR1 SQVTM and CDR2 ANQGSEA. CDR3 loop: CSVNDRGRETQYF. The CDR3 nucleotides read TGCAGCGTTAATGACAGGGGAAGGGAGACCCAGTACTTC.

The chain employs TRBV4-1 and TRBJ2-3; 8 bases map to TRBD1. Losses at the gene ends were 4 bases for V and 5 bases for J; bases not matched to a gene: 8. Germline CDR1 and CDR2: MGHRA and YSYEKL. The CDR3 runs to 15 residues. CDR3 nucleotides: TGCGCCAGCAGCCCATTGACAGGGGTAGGAGATACGCAGTATTTT. This encodes CASSPLTGVGDTQYF.

There are a few counts of this clonotype. The chain recombines TRBV6-1 with TRBJ2-3; 8 bases match TRBD2. CDR1 and CDR2 from the germline V gene are MNHNS and SASEGT. The CDR3 totals 15 residues. The ends lost 7 bases at V and 4 bases at J; junction bases unmatched: 10. The CDR3, as DNA: TGTGCCAGCAACCCGGCAGCGGGAGCAGCAGATACGCAGTATTTT. This encodes CASNPAAGAADTQYF.

The table lists this clonotype with many counts. This chain connects TRBV12-3 or TRBV12-4 to TRBJ1-1; D gene ambiguous. The length of the CDR3 is 14 residues. The germline V and J ends were trimmed by 3 bases and 0 bases, with 8 bases remaining between them. CDR3 in DNA: TGTGCCAGCAGTTTGAGGCGTATGAACACTGAAGCTTTCTTT. It is translated as CASSLRRMNTEAFF.